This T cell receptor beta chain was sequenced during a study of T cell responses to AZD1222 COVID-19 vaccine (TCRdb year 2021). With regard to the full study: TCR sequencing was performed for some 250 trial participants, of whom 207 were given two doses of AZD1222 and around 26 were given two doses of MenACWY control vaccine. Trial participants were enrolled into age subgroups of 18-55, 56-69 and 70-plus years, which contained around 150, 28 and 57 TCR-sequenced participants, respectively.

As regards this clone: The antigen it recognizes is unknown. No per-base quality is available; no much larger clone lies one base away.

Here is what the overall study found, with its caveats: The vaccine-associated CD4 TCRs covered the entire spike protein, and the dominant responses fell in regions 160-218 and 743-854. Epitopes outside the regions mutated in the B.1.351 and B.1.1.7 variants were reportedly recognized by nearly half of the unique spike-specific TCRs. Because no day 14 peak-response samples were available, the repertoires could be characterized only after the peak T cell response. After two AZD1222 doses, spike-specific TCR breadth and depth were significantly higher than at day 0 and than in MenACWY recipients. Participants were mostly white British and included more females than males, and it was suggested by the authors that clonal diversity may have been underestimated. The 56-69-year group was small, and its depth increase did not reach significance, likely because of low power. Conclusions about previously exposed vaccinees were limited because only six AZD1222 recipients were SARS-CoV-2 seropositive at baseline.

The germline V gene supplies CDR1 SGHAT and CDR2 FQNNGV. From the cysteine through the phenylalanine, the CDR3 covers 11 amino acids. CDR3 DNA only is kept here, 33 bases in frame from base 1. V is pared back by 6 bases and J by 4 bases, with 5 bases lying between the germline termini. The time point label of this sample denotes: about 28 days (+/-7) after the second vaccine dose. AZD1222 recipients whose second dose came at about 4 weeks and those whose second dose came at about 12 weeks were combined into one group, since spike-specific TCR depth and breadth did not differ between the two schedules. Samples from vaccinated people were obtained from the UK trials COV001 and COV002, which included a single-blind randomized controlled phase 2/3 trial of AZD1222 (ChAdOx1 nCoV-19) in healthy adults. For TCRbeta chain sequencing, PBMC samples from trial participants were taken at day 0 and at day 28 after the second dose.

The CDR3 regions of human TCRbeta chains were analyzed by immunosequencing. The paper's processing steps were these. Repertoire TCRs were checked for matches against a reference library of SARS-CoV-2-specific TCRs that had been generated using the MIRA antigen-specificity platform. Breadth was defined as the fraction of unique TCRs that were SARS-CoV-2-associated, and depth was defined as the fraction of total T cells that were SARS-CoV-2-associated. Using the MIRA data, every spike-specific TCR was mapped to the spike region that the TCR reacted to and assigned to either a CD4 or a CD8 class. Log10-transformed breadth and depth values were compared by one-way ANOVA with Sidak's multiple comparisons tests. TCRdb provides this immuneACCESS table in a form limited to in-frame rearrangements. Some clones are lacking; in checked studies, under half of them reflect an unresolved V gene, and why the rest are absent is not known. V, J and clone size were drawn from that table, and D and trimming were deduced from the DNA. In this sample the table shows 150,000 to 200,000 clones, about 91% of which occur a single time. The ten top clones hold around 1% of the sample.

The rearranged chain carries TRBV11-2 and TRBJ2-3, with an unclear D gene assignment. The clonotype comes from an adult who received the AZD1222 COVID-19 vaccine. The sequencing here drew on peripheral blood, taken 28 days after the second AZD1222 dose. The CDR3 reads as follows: CASRRADTQYF. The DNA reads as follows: TGTGCCAGCAGACGAGCAGATACGCAGTATTTT.